The clone carrying this T cell receptor (beta chain) was counted between two and nine times. Its target is not known. Germline V gene data show CDR1 as MRHNA and CDR2 as SNTAGT. With 4 bases removed from V and 1 base from J, the gap between germline ends came to 16 bases. This CDR3 comprises 16 residues. The source of the sample is a study of T cell repertoires in cytomegalovirus infection. The overall study: Recently described HLA-C-restricted plus well-studied HLA-B-restricted CMV epitopes were used. Shared public TCR beta signatures pointed to both CMV infection and a matching HLA type.

Each CDR3 protein is one row after TCRdb ran MiXCR on the reads. The table includes about 770,000 distinct CDR3 sequences, under 35% detected once. Study-level findings and limits: Accumulated public TCR beta family frequency recognized individuals carrying CMV together with the relevant HLA. Within the response measured ex vivo, HLA-C-restricted CMV-specific TCR beta clonotypes were dominant.

The chain carries TRBV6-4 and TRBJ1-2, with D uncertain. Specimen: cultured CD8+ T cells from PBMCs, collected from culture after CMV antigen stimulation. The receptor comes from a human donor in good health (CMV status not recorded). Some clones in this sample may be carry-over from other donors' samples. The CDR3 reads CASSAQPLSLNYGYTF. Here the CDR3 DNA reads TGTGCCAGCAGTGCACAGCCTCTTTCGCTTAACTATGGCTACACCTTC.